This T cell receptor (beta chain) was observed in a study of blood T cells in healthy people across ages. Overall study results and limits: Per million T cells, the diversity of TCR beta decreased roughly linearly as age advanced. Long-lived and aged donors differed, with more naive CD4+ cells and higher diversity in the long-lived.

In each sample, at least 6 million PBMCs were isolated. No fewer than 5.5 micrograms of total RNA were isolated from every sample. A second PCR, run for about 6 to 11 cycles, used a sample-barcoded 5' primer plus a J-beta primer mix. TCRdb redid the calling of the 5' RACE reads with MiXCR, one entry per CDR3 protein. The sample yields about 1.8 million distinct CDR3 sequences, roughly 49% seen once. In its sample, this clonotype was seen once. Antigen specificity is unknown. V shed 2 bases and J shed 2 bases, with 13 bases lying between them. CDR1 is MNHEY, CDR2 SVGEGT, per germline. The CDR3 extends over 15 amino acids.

The sequenced material came from blood. This receptor was obtained from a woman between 35 and 50 years old in good health. V gene TRBV6-2 or TRBV6-3 combines with J gene TRBJ2-7, with D unclear. CDR3 amino acids: CASSYPQPQPYEQYF. In DNA form, the CDR3 reads TGTGCCAGCAGTTACCCCCAGCCTCAACCCTACGAGCAGTACTTC.